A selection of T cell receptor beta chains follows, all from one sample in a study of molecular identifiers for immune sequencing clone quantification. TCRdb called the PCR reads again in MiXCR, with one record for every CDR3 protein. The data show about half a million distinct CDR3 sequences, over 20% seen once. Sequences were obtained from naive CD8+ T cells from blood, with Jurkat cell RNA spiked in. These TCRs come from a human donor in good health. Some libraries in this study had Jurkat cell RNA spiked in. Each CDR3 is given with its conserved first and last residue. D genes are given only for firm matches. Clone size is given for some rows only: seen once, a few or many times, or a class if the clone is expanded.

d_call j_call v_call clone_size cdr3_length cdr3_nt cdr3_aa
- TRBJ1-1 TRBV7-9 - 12 TGTGCCAGCAGCCTGGCGGGCACTGAAGCTCTCTTT CASSLAGTEALF
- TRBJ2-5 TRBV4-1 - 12 TGCGCCAGCAGCCAAGGGGGCCGGACCCAGTACTTC CASSQGGRTQYF
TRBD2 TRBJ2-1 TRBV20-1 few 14 TGCAGTGCTCTAAGCGGGGAACCCGGACATGAGCAGTTCTTC CSALSGEPGHEQFF
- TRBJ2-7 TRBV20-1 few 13 TGCAGTGCAAGACAGGCGGTCTCCTACGAGCAGTACTTC CSARQAVSYEQYF
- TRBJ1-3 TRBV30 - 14 TGTGCCTGGAGTGAGGGTCTCCCTGGAAACACCATATATTTT CAWSEGLPGNTIYF
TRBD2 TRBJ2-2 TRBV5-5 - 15 TGTGCCAGCAGCTCGACTAGCGGGGGGACCGGGGAGCTGTTTTTT CASSSTSGGTGELFF
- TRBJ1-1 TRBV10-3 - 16 TGTGCCATCAGTGAGATTTTGGGAGGGGAGAACACTGAAGCTTTCTTT CAISEILGGENTEAFF
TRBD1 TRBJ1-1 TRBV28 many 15 TGTGCCAGCAGTCTCTCCGGGACAGGGAACACTGAAGCTTTCTTT CASSLSGTGNTEAFF
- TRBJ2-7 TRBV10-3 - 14 TGTGCCATCAGTGAGTCGGGCAGGGTCAACGAGCAGTACTTC CAISESGRVNEQYF
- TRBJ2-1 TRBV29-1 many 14 TGCAGCGTTGAGGGCAGGGTGGAATACAATGAGCAGTTCTTC CSVEGRVEYNEQFF
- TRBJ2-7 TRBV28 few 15 TGTGCCAGCAGATTGGCAGCGGCCCCATCCTACGAGCAGTACTTC CASRLAAAPSYEQYF
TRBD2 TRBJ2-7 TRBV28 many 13 TGTGCCAGCACTCCTAGCGGGAGTTGGGAGCAGTACTTC CASTPSGSWEQYF
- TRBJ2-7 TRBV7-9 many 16 TGTGCCAGCAGCCCAGGCCGGGGACTGCAGGTGATCGAGCAGTACTTC CASSPGRGLQVIEQYF
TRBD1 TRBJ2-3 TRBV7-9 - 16 TGTGCCAGCAGCTTACCCGACAGGGTTGACACAGATACGCAGTATTTT CASSLPDRVDTDTQYF
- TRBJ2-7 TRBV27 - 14 TGTGCCAGCAGGGAAAATTGGGGGGCCCACGAGCAGTACTTC CASRENWGAHEQYF
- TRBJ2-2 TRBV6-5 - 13 TGTGCCGGCAGTAACGTGAACACCGGGGAGCTGTTTTTT CAGSNVNTGELFF
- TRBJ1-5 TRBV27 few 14 TGTGCCAGCAGTTTATTCGGCTACAATCAGCCCCAGCATTTT CASSLFGYNQPQHF
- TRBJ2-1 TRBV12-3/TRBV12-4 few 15 TGTGCCAGCAGTTTATTTCAGGGGTGGGACAATGAGCAGTTCTTC CASSLFQGWDNEQFF
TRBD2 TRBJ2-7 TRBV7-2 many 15 TGTGCCAGCAGCTTAACTAGCGGGGGGGCATACGAGCAGTACTTC CASSLTSGGAYEQYF
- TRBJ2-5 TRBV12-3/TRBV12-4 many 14 TGTGCCAGCAGTTTAGACGCACGCCAAGAGACCCAGTACTTC CASSLDARQETQYF
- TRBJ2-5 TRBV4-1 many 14 TGCGCCAGCAGCCAAGATCACCAACAAGAGACCCAGTACTTC CASSQDHQQETQYF
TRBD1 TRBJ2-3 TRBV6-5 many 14 TGTGCCAGCAGTTCGGGACAGGGGATAGATACGCAGTATTTT CASSSGQGIDTQYF
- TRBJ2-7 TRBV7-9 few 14 TGTGCCAGCAGCTTAGTAGTGGGCCCCTACGAGCAGTACTTC CASSLVVGPYEQYF
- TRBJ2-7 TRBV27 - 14 TGTGCCAGCAGTTTTTGGGAGGACCACTACGAGCAGTACTTC CASSFWEDHYEQYF
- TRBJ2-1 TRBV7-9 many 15 TGTGCCAGCAGCCTCGGACTGAGCTCCTACAATGAGCAGTTCTTC CASSLGLSSYNEQFF
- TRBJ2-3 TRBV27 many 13 TGTGCCAGCAGTTTCATTTCCACAGATACGCAGTATTTT CASSFISTDTQYF
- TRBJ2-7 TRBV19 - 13 TGTGCCAGTAGTCCCGGCCAAACCTACGTGCAGTACTTC CASSPGQTYVQYF
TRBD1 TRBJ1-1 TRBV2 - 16 TGTGCCAGCAGTGACAACCCCCAGGGAGGGGGCCCTGAAGCTTTCTTT CASSDNPQGGGPEAFF
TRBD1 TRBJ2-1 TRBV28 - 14 TGTGCCAGCCGGGACAGCTACCTCTACAATGAGCAGTTCTTC CASRDSYLYNEQFF
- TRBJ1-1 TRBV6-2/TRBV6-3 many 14 TGTGCCAGCAGTTACGGGACACGGAACACTGAAGCTTTCTTT CASSYGTRNTEAFF
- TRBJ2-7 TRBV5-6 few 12 TGTGCCAGCAGCTTGATTCAGTCCGAGCAGTACTTC CASSLIQSEQYF
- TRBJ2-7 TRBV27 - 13 TGTGCCAGCAGGGATGTTTATTCCTACGAGCAGTACTTC CASRDVYSYEQYF
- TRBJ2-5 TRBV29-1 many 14 TGCAGCGTTGTGGACTCACTGTACCAAGAGACCCAGTACTTC CSVVDSLYQETQYF
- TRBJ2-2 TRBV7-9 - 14 TGTGCCAGCAGCGACGCCCGGCGCACCGGGGAGCTGTTTTTT CASSDARRTGELFF
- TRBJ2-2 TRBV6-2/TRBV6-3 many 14 TGTGCCAGCGCTCACCTGGGCGGGGCCGGGGAGCTGTTTTTT CASAHLGGAGELFF